This T cell receptor (beta chain) was captured by sequencing in a study of blood T cell repertoires in COVID-19. Study details: Samples representing acute and convalescent COVID-19 were sourced from the United States, Italy and Spain. The analysed material was cDNA or gDNA that came from T cells, B-cell-depleted T cells, or PBMCs.

The sample holds one count of this clone. The J segment lost 2 bases and the V segment lost 7 bases, leaving 8 bases of the junction unmatched. This CDR3 has 16 amino acids. Germline V gene lookup returns CDR1 MNHNY and CDR2 SVGAGI (reference sequence). In the original processing: Amplification from reference gene primers served as the basis for estimated nucleated cell counts. Data came from immunoSEQ multiplex PCR; TCRdb stores just in-frame clones and leaves some out. V and J calls and clone size are copied from that table; D and trimming were computed from the DNA. The repertoire has under 300,000 clones, around 80% of them found once; the top ten carry about 4%.

The sequenced material came from peripheral blood. The J gene is TRBJ2-6, the V gene TRBV6-6; TRBD1 aligns across 7 bases. The sequence was collected from a woman aged 35 to 49 with active or convalescent COVID-19. CDR3 sequence (DNA): TGTGCCAGCACCTCGACAGGGTCGGCTGGGGCCAACGTCCTGACTTTC. Amino acids: CASTSTGSAGANVLTF.